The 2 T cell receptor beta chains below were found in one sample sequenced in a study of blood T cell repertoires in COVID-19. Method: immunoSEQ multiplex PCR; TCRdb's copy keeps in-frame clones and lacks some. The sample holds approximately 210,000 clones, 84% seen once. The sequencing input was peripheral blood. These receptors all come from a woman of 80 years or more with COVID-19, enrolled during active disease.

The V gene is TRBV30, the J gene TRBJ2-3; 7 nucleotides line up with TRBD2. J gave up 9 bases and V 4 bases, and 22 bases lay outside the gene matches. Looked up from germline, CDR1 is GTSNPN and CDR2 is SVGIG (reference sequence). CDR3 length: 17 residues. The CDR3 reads CAWTPAGVAGTRRTQYF. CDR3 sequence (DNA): TGTGCCTGGACCCCCGCGGGGGTAGCGGGCACAAGGCGCACGCAGTATTTT.

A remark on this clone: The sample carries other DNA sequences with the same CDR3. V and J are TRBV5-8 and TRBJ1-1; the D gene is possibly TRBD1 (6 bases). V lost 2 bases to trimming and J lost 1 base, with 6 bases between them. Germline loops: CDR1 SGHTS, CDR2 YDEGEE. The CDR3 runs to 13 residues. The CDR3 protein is CASSFRGNTEAFF. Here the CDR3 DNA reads TGTGCCAGCAGCTTCAGGGGGAACACTGAAGCTTTCTTT. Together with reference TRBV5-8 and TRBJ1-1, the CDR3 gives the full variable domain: EAGVTQSPTHLIKTRGQQATLRCSPISGHTSVYWYQQALGLGLQFLLWYDEGEERNRGNFPPRFSGRQFPNYSSELNVNALELEDSALYLCASSFRGNTEAFFGQGTRLTVV.